Detailed here is one T cell receptor beta chain. Its antigen is not identified. The data derive from a study of blood T cells in healthy people across ages. Study-wide results and limits: Fewer expanded clones and more diversity marked long-lived versus aged donors.

Primers used in a second PCR of roughly 7 to 12 cycles were a sample-barcoded 5' primer and a J-beta primer mix. Using its own MiXCR run on the 5' RACE reads, TCRdb lists one record per CDR3 protein. Seen here are roughly 800,000 distinct CDR3 sequences, more than 20% observed once, and the top ten hold under 4.5%. There are 14 residues in the CDR3. V was trimmed by 2 bases and J by 6 bases, leaving 10 bases between them. CDR1 KGHSH and CDR2 LQKENI come from the germline V gene. These data also featured in a second study, about T cells of mothers and their children. That paper notes: Extraction yielded RNA that went, in full, into cDNA synthesis at around 1.6 ug per 15 ul.

This receptor was identified in a boy younger than 18 in good health. The sample taken for sequencing was blood. The chain has TRBV18 and TRBJ1-4; D ambiguous. The CDR3 DNA sequence: TGTGCCAGCTCACCAAGAGGTTCGGATGAAAAACTGTTTTTT. It translates to CASSPRGSDEKLFF.